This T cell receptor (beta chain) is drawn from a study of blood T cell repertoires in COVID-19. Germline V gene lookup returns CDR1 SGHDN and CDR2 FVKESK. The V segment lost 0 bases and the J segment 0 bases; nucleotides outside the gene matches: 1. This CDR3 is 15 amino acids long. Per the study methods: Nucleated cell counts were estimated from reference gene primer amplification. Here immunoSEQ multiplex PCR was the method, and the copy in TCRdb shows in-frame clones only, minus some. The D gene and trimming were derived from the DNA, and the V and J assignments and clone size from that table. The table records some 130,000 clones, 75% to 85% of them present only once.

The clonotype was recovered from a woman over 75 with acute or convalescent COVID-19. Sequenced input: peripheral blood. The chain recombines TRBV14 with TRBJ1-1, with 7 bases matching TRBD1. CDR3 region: CASSQDTGVNTEAFF. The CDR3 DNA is TGTGCCAGCAGCCAAGATACAGGGGTGAACACTGAAGCTTTCTTT.